This TCR beta chain was found in a study of cytomegalovirus exposure and HLA in healthy donors. Study-wide findings and caveats: The tendency of first-cohort TCR clusters to co-occur in the 120 or so validation repertoires was the finding of a later analysis.

A remark on this clone: Its antigen is unknown.

TCRdb keeps only in-frame clones here, not all; method: immunoSEQ multiplex PCR. The sample has under 200,000 clones, less than 90% seen once. The CDR3 length is 15 residues. The germline CDR1 and CDR2 sequences are SGHTA and FQGNSA. V was pared by 1 base and J by 2 bases, with 11 bases between. Sequenced: PBMCs. The receptor's source is a woman in her twenties or thirties in good health and CMV-seronegative. This chain connects TRBV7-2 to TRBJ1-1; tentative D call: TRBD1 (6 bases). The CDR3 sequence is CASSLDGGANTEAFF. CDR3 sequence (DNA): TGTGCCAGCAGCTTAGACGGGGGCGCCAACACTGAAGCTTTCTTT.